A selection of T cell receptor beta chains follows, all from one sample in a study of patients and donors after allogeneic stem cell transplantation. A single record per CDR3 protein comes from TCRdb applying MiXCR to the RT-PCR reads. The sample lists over 150,000 distinct CDR3 sequences, roughly 30% occurring once. Sequencing input: blood, either unsorted or a sorted T cell fraction (not recorded which). The receptors were gathered from a human donor who was either an allogeneic HSCT recipient or a stem cell or donor lymphocyte infusion donor (not recorded which). It is not recorded whose cells these are; they may come from a transplant donor. The CDR3 runs from the conserved cysteine through the conserved F or W. D genes are given only for firm matches. The listing skips clone size in some rows; elsewhere it reads once, few, many or a size class.

V	J	D	size	CDR3	DNA
TRBV30	TRBJ2-5	.	.	CAWSPGRETQYF	TGTGCCTGGAGTCCGGGCCGGGAGACCCAGTACTTC
TRBV5-1	TRBJ2-5	TRBD2	few	CASSLARVGGGQETQYF	TGCGCCAGCAGCTTGGCCCGGGTCGGCGGGGGACAAGAGACCCAGTACTTC
TRBV6-2/TRBV6-3	TRBJ2-1	.	.	CASSSDNNEQFF	TGTGCCAGCAGTTCCGACAACAATGAGCAGTTCTTC
TRBV6-2/TRBV6-3	TRBJ2-5	.	.	CASSYPETQYF	TGTGCCAGCAGTTACCCGGAGACCCAGTACTTC
TRBV28	TRBJ1-5	TRBD1	few	CASSRYRGLSNQPQHF	TGTGCCAGCAGTCGGTACAGGGGTCTCAGCAATCAGCCCCAGCATTTT
TRBV12-3/TRBV12-4	TRBJ1-6	.	.	CASSLGGRYNSPLHF	TGTGCCAGCAGTTTAGGAGGACGGTATAATTCACCCCTCCACTTT
TRBV20-1	TRBJ2-1	.	few	CSARSSSSYSYNEQFF	TGCAGTGCTAGAAGTTCGTCCTCCTACTCCTACAATGAGCAGTTCTTC
TRBV27	TRBJ1-1	.	.	CASSSLSLFEAFF	TGTGCCAGCAGTTCCCTAAGTTTATTTGAAGCTTTCTTT
TRBV6-5	TRBJ2-7	.	few	CASSYDTSSYEQYF	TGTGCCAGCAGTTACGACACCTCCTCCTACGAGCAGTACTTC
TRBV29-1	TRBJ2-7	.	.	CSVRWGDEQYF	TGCAGCGTTAGATGGGGGGACGAGCAGTACTTC
TRBV7-8	TRBJ1-3	.	few	CASSSVGRENTIYF	TGTGCCAGCAGTTCGGTGGGCCGCGAAAACACCATATATTTT
TRBV20-1	TRBJ1-5	.	.	CSAGTGDNQPQHF	TGCAGTGCCGGGACGGGAGACAATCAGCCCCAGCATTTT
TRBV18	TRBJ1-5	TRBD1	.	CASSKSGTGTNQPQHF	TGTGCCAGCTCGAAGTCCGGGACAGGGACAAATCAGCCCCAGCATTTT
TRBV7-2	TRBJ1-5	.	few	CASSFGGSGNQPQHF	TGTGCCAGCAGCTTCGGGGGGTCTGGCAATCAGCCCCAGCATTTT
TRBV6-9	TRBJ1-5	.	.	CAPPVVNQPQHF	TGTGCCCCCCCCGTGGTCAATCAGCCCCAGCATTTT
TRBV13	TRBJ1-2	TRBD1	few	CASSLGLRGDREHGYTF	TGTGCCAGCAGCTTAGGCCTAAGAGGGGACAGGGAACATGGCTACACCTTC
TRBV29-1	TRBJ1-5	.	many	CSVEVQSNQPQHF	TGCAGCGTTGAAGTCCAGAGCAATCAGCCCCAGCATTTT
TRBV12-3/TRBV12-4	TRBJ2-3	.	.	CASNLGGGMTDTQYF	TGTGCCAGCAACCTGGGGGGCGGGATGACAGATACGCAGTATTTT
TRBV11-2	TRBJ2-3	TRBD2	once	CASSLDWSGRATDTQYF	TGTGCCAGCAGCTTAGATTGGAGCGGGAGAGCAACAGATACGCAGTATTTT
TRBV7-6	TRBJ1-5	.	.	CASSLRGGEGNQPQHF	TGTGCCAGCAGCTTAAGGGGGGGAGAGGGCAATCAGCCCCAGCATTTT
TRBV20-1	TRBJ2-7	TRBD1	.	CSARNSGTGGYEQYF	TGCAGTGCTAGGAATAGTGGGACAGGGGGTTACGAGCAGTACTTC
TRBV12-3/TRBV12-4	TRBJ1-1	.	few	CASSLRGGGTEAFF	TGTGCCAGCAGTTTAAGGGGGGGAGGCACTGAAGCTTTCTTT
TRBV7-9	TRBJ1-3	.	few	CASSLAVGNTIYF	TGTGCCAGCAGCTTAGCTGTGGGAAACACCATATATTTT
TRBV11-2	TRBJ2-4	.	.	CASSHYPLAKNIQYF	TGTGCCAGCAGCCACTACCCTCTAGCCAAAAACATTCAGTACTTC
TRBV10-3	TRBJ2-7	TRBD2	.	CAMGGTVQNEQYF	TGTGCCATGGGGGGGACCGTCCAGAACGAGCAGTACTTC
TRBV20-1	TRBJ1-2	TRBD1	.	CSARDATGGYGYTF	TGCAGTGCTAGAGATGCAACAGGGGGCTATGGCTACACCTTC
TRBV12-3/TRBV12-4	TRBJ1-1	.	many	CASSFRQTLNTEAFF	TGTGCCAGCAGTTTCCGCCAGACCTTGAACACTGAAGCTTTCTTT
TRBV7-9	TRBJ2-7	TRBD2	.	CASSFSGSLYEQYF	TGTGCCAGCAGCTTTAGCGGGAGCCTATACGAGCAGTACTTC
TRBV20-1	TRBJ2-7	.	.	CSAREARGLKYF	TGCAGTGCTAGAGAAGCGAGGGGACTGAAGTACTTC
TRBV10-3	TRBJ1-1	TRBD1	many	CAISETGQGGTEAFF	TGTGCCATCAGTGAGACCGGACAGGGGGGAACTGAAGCTTTCTTT
TRBV5-1	TRBJ2-1	.	.	CASSPSWATLYNEQFF	TGCGCCAGCAGCCCCAGTTGGGCTACACTCTACAATGAGCAGTTCTTC
TRBV7-9	TRBJ2-7	.	.	CASSPLHEQYF	TGTGCCAGCAGCCCTCTACACGAGCAGTACTTC
TRBV28	TRBJ1-6	TRBD1	.	CASSPGTGHSPLHF	TGTGCCAGCAGTCCCGGGACAGGCCATTCACCCCTCCACTTT
TRBV12-3/TRBV12-4	TRBJ2-3	.	few	CASSLSGDSTDTQYF	TGTGCCAGCAGTTTGTCGGGGGACAGCACAGATACGCAGTATTTT
TRBV20-1	TRBJ1-2	.	few	CSAIEEVYGYTF	TGCAGTGCTATTGAGGAGGTCTATGGCTACACCTTC
TRBV15	TRBJ2-3	.	once	CATSRDARTDTQYF	TGTGCCACCAGCAGAGATGCTAGAACAGATACGCAGTATTTT
TRBV3-1	TRBJ2-7	.	.	CASSSDSSYEQYF	TGTGCCAGCAGCTCGGACAGCTCCTACGAGCAGTACTTC
TRBV5-1	TRBJ2-6	.	.	CASSRRSGANVLTF	TGCGCCAGCAGCCGACGATCTGGGGCCAACGTCCTGACTTTC
TRBV18	TRBJ2-1	.	.	CASSPQPNEQFF	TGTGCCAGCTCACCACAGCCCAATGAGCAGTTCTTC
TRBV7-2	TRBJ2-1	TRBD2	.	CASSLRLAGAGYEQFF	TGTGCCAGCAGCTTGCGGCTAGCGGGAGCGGGTTATGAGCAGTTCTTC
TRBV7-3	TRBJ2-1	TRBD2	few	CASSLGGLAGLSYNEQFF	TGTGCCAGCAGCTTAGGGGGGCTAGCGGGCCTCTCCTACAATGAGCAGTTCTTC
TRBV20-1	TRBJ2-1	.	.	CSARAFRVGNEQFF	TGCAGTGCTAGAGCCTTCAGGGTGGGCAATGAGCAGTTCTTC
TRBV5-1	TRBJ1-1	TRBD1	many	CASSTETGGTEAFF	TGCGCCAGCAGCACCGAAACAGGGGGGACTGAAGCTTTCTTT
TRBV6-6	TRBJ1-3	.	.	CASSYSSPGSGNTIYF	TGTGCCAGCAGTTACTCGAGCCCGGGCTCTGGAAACACCATATATTTT
TRBV5-1	TRBJ1-4	TRBD1	few	CASSLADRDLPKLFF	TGCGCCAGCAGCTTGGCGGACAGGGATTTACCCAAACTGTTTTTT
TRBV6-5	TRBJ1-4	.	.	CASRADSNEKLFF	TGTGCCAGCAGGGCGGACAGTAATGAAAAACTGTTTTTT